This entry features one T cell receptor (beta chain) sequence. Profiled with immunoSEQ multiplex PCR; TCRdb holds only in-frame clones, not every one. The repertoire holds some 51,000 clones, with 88% as singletons. As for time point: peripheral blood 6 weeks after treatment start. Patients yielded 1 to 8 samples each, pretreatment and on-treatment. This specimen comes from a study of PD-L1 blockade in urothelial cancer. Study background: In the patient group, about 90% of the roughly 30 were males with bladder-origin urothelial cancer. Across blood samples, T cells had a median count of 141,255.

The V segment lost 5 bases and the J segment 5 bases; nucleotides outside the gene matches: 4. Germline V gene sequence: CDR1 SGHNT, CDR2 YYREEE (reference sequence). This CDR3 comprises 13 residues. The TCR originated in a man aged 55 to 70 with urothelial cancer. The starting material was PBMCs, obtained around atezolizumab (anti-PD-L1) treatment. V usage is TRBV5-4 and J usage is TRBJ2-5, with 9 bases aligning to TRBD1. The CDR3 coding sequence is TGTGCCAGCAGGGAGGGGACAGGGGAGACCCAGTACTTC. This sequence encodes CASREGTGETQYF.